Presented here are 28 T cell receptor beta chains from one specimen sequenced in a study of blood T cell repertoires in COVID-19. Method: immunoSEQ multiplex PCR; TCRdb's copy keeps in-frame clones and lacks some. The sample has about 220,000 clones, around 84% seen once; the top ten hold approximately 20%. The specimen was peripheral blood. These TCRs come from a man aged 30-40 years with active or convalescent COVID-19.

J is TRBJ2-7 and V is TRBV30; weak D call: TRBD2 (5 bases). V dropped 3 bases and J dropped 4 bases, with 16 bases sitting between them. The CDR3 runs to 14 residues. Germline V gives CDR1 GTSNPN, CDR2 SVGIG (reference sequence). DNA of the CDR3: TGTGCCTGGAGGGAGGCAGTGGGCGGGTACGAGCAGTACTTC. Translated: CAWREAVGGYEQYF.

This clone has a single count. V is TRBV11-2 and J is TRBJ2-5; perhaps TRBD1 as D (5 bases). The germline V gene encodes CDR1 SGHAT and CDR2 FQNNGV. Trimming removed 0 bases from V and 2 bases from J, with 10 bases in between. The CDR3 consists of 15 residues. This chain's CDR3 is CASSLESRVQETQYF. CDR3 coding DNA: TGTGCCAGCAGCTTAGAGTCCAGGGTACAAGAGACCCAGTACTTC.

The rearrangement links TRBV5-8 to TRBJ2-7; D is possibly TRBD1 (6 bases). This CDR3 is built from 13 residues. V dropped 7 bases and J dropped 2 bases, with 13 bases sitting between them. CDR1 is SGHTS, CDR2 YDEGEE, per germline. As DNA, the CDR3 is TGTGCCAGCGGAAACAGGGAGACCTACGAGCAGTACTTC. It specifies CASGNRETYEQYF.

V gene TRBV4-3 combines with J gene TRBJ1-5, with TRBD1 matching over 8 bases. CDR3 length equals 14 residues. The V gene end was trimmed by 6 bases and the J gene end by 5 bases; junction bases not matched to a gene: 6. Germline V CDR1 and CDR2: LGHNA, YSLEER. CDR3 loop: CASSQTGGYQPQHF. CDR3 DNA: TGCGCCAGCAGTCAAACAGGGGGATATCAGCCCCAGCATTTT.

This chain links TRBV6-6 with TRBJ2-3; 8 bases are a match to TRBD2. The J segment lost 2 bases and the V segment lost 9 bases, leaving 7 bases of the junction unmatched. Germline V lookup: CDR1 MNHNY, CDR2 SVGAGI (reference sequence). This CDR3 spans 14 amino acids. Here the CDR3 DNA reads TGTGCCAGTGGCCGGGGGGGACTCACAGATACGCAGTATTTT. Translation: CASGRGGLTDTQYF.

The gene calls are TRBV25-1 and TRBJ1-2; TRBD1 is a possible D gene (6 bases). With 4 bases removed from V and 3 bases from J, the gap between germline ends came to 21 bases. This CDR3 has 17 amino acids. Germline loops: CDR1 MGHDK, CDR2 SYGVNS. The CDR3 reads CASSALFGAGADYGYTF. DNA of the CDR3: TGTGCCAGCAGTGCCCTATTCGGGGCGGGGGCGGACTATGGCTACACCTTC.

V gene TRBV9 combines with J gene TRBJ2-7; 12 bases are shared with TRBD2. The CDR3 runs 17 residues. V shed 4 bases and J 4 bases; nucleotides not matched to a gene: 12. CDR1 is SGDLS and CDR2 is YYNGEE in the germline V gene. This CDR3 is CASSPRLTSGGPYEQYF. The CDR3 DNA reads as TGTGCCAGCAGCCCCCGATTGACTAGCGGGGGCCCTTACGAGCAGTACTTC.

The chain joins TRBV4-3 to TRBJ2-7; 7 bases fit TRBD1. The CDR3 has 17 residues. The trim removed 0 bases at V and 2 bases at J, leaving 10 bases unmatched. Germline V CDR1 and CDR2: LGHNA, YSLEER. DNA for the CDR3: TGCGCCAGCAGCCAAGAACAGGGGACCTCGTTCGCCTACGAGCAGTACTTC. This codes for CASSQEQGTSFAYEQYF.

The rearrangement uses TRBV28 and TRBJ1-1, with 7 bases that match TRBD1. This CDR3 has 14 residues. Germline V CDR1 and CDR2: MDHEN, SYDVKM. V was clipped by 5 bases and J by 4 bases; unmatched bases: 7. In nucleotides, the CDR3 is TGTGCCAGCAGTAACGACAGGGTTAGCACTGAAGCTTTCTTT. Protein product: CASSNDRVSTEAFF.

The CDR3 is CASSLRTGGTGEQYF. In DNA, the CDR3 is TGTGCCAGTAGTCTAAGGACAGGGGGCACGGGGGAGCAGTACTTC. The chain uses TRBV19 and TRBJ2-7, with 11 nucleotides matching TRBD1. The CDR3 length is 15 residues. Germline-derived CDR1 and CDR2 are LNHDA and SQIVND (reference sequence). V dropped 5 bases and J dropped 7; count of bases not matched to a gene: 10.

V gene TRBV7-6 combines with J gene TRBJ1-1; D is ambiguous. In germline, CDR1 is SGHVS, CDR2 FNYEAQ. The germline V and J ends were trimmed by 3 bases and 1 base, with 6 bases remaining between them. CDR3 size: 13 residues. The CDR3 loop reads CASSLRRNTEAFF. The CDR3 DNA sequence: TGTGCCAGCAGCTTGAGGAGGAACACTGAAGCTTTCTTT.

J is TRBJ1-3 and V is TRBV24-1; weak D call: TRBD1 (6 bases). The CDR3 has 18 amino acids. V was cut by 4 bases and J by 6 bases, with 24 bases left in between. CDR1 and CDR2 (germline): KGHDR, SFDVKD. The CDR3 here is CATSDPPQTGGRANTIYF. The CDR3 region has the DNA TGTGCCACCAGTGACCCCCCTCAGACAGGAGGTCGTGCAAACACCATATATTTT.

The genes are TRBV27 and TRBJ2-5, with 13 bases lining up with TRBD2. The V gene's germline CDR1 is MNHEY and CDR2 SMNVEV (reference sequence). The CDR3 runs to 19 residues. V trimming: 4 bases; J trimming: 0 bases; junction bases outside the gene matches: 11. The DNA for the CDR3 is TGTGCCAGCAGTTCTGGGACTAGCGGGACAGGGCTATACCAAGAGACCCAGTACTTC. This sequence encodes CASSSGTSGTGLYQETQYF.

CDR3 DNA sequence: TGCGCCAGCAGCCAATCCGGGACAGCTGGAAACACCATATATTTT. It yields the protein CASSQSGTAGNTIYF. This chain uses TRBV4-1 with TRBJ1-3; 7 bases fit TRBD1. This CDR3 region has 15 residues. CDR1 and CDR2 from the germline V gene are MGHRA and YSYEKL. After removal of 2 bases from V and 2 bases from J, the junction contained 3 bases not matched to a gene.

This chain uses TRBV2 with TRBJ1-2, with D maybe TRBD1 (6 bases). V gave up 9 bases and J gave up 1 base, with 12 bases separating them. Germline V gene sequence: CDR1 SNHLY, CDR2 FYNNEI. The CDR3 is made up of 13 amino acids. CDR3 region: CASNRDHNYGYTF. The DNA for the CDR3 is TGTGCCAGTAACAGGGACCATAACTATGGCTACACCTTC.

As regards this clone: A junction boundary mismatches the germline segment, possibly from a read error. The gene calls are TRBV4-1 and TRBJ1-4; possible D gene TRBD1, 5 bases. The CDR3 length is 17 residues. The V gene's germline CDR1 is MGHRA and CDR2 YSYEKL. CDR3 sequence (DNA): TGCGCCAGCAGCCAAGTAATTGTTGGCAGGGCTAACGAAAAACTGTTTTTT. Amino acid sequence: CASSQVIVGRANEKLFF.

V usage is TRBV28 and J usage is TRBJ2-7; 10 bases map to TRBD1. V lost 5 bases and J lost 6; bases outside the gene matches: 7. The germline gives CDR1 MDHEN, CDR2 SYDVKM. This CDR3 has 14 residues. As DNA, the CDR3 is TGTGCCAGCAGTACAGGGACAGGGGCGGGCGAGCAGTACTTC. Protein: CASSTGTGAGEQYF.

This chain uses TRBV29-1 with TRBJ1-1; tentatively, D is TRBD1 (6 bases). This CDR3 region has 15 residues. Germline V lookup: CDR1 SQVTM, CDR2 ANQGSEA. V was cut by 6 bases and J by 3 bases, with 20 bases left in between. Here the CDR3 reads CSVPRGGAGDTEAFF. The CDR3 nucleotides read TGCAGCGTGCCCCGGGGGGGGGCGGGGGACACTGAAGCTTTCTTT.

The chain recombines TRBV20-1 with TRBJ2-5; 9 bases match TRBD2. This CDR3 contains 16 residues. Unmatched junction bases numbered 11, after V lost 3 bases and J lost 3 bases. Germline CDR1 and CDR2: DFQATT and SNEGSKA (reference sequence). CDR3 coding DNA: TGCAGTGCTAGTCGCGGGGGGGCCAAAGTCGAAGAGACCCAGTACTTC. Translated, it gives CSASRGGAKVEETQYF.

A single count supports this clone. The chain is built from TRBV2 and TRBJ1-6; D not resolved. The CDR3 consists of 16 residues. V was trimmed by 3 bases and J by 2 bases, leaving 11 bases between them. The germline CDR1 and CDR2 sequences are SNHLY and FYNNEI. CDR3 in amino acids: CASSDSPGPYNSPLHF. In DNA, the CDR3 is TGTGCCAGCAGTGACTCGCCAGGTCCCTATAATTCACCCCTCCACTTT.

This clone appeared a single time. The CDR3 loop is CASSLFPGGRGNTIYF. DNA of the CDR3: TGTGCCAGCAGCTTATTCCCCGGAGGGAGAGGAAACACCATATATTTT. The rearrangement uses TRBV11-2 and TRBJ1-3; the D is unclear. In germline, CDR1 is SGHAT, CDR2 FQNNGV. The germline V and J ends were trimmed by 2 bases and 4 bases, with 15 bases remaining between them. The CDR3 consists of 16 residues.

The CDR3: CATSDQQGANTPLNSPLHF. The CDR3 coding sequence is TGTGCCACCAGTGACCAACAGGGGGCGAATACTCCGTTGAATTCACCCCTCCACTTT. The gene calls are TRBV24-1 and TRBJ1-6; TRBD1 matches at 9 bases. The V gene's germline CDR1 is KGHDR and CDR2 SFDVKD. Germline trimming cut 4 bases from V and 7 bases from J; bases unmatched to any gene: 16. This CDR3 has 19 residues.

The CDR3 DNA sequence: TGCGCCAGCAGCCCGGGGAACACCGGGGAGCTGTTTTTT. Residues: CASSPGNTGELFF. V and J are TRBV5-1 and TRBJ2-2, with D unclear. CDR1 is SGHRS, CDR2 YFSETQ, per germline. The CDR3 has 13 amino acids. V was cut by 4 bases and J by 1 base, with 5 bases left in between. The variable domain in full, with the rest retrieved from reference TRBV5-1 and TRBJ2-2, is KAGVTQTPRYLIKTRGQQVTLSCSPISGHRSVSWYQQTPGQGLQFLFEYFSETQRNKGNFPGRFSGRQFSNSRSEMNVSTLELGDSALYLCASSPGNTGELFFGEGSRLTVL.

The V gene is TRBV6-6, the J gene TRBJ1-5; 10 nucleotides agree with TRBD1. V gave up 5 bases and J gave up 7 bases; unmatched junction bases: 20. Germline CDR1 reads MNHNY; CDR2 reads SVGAGI (reference sequence). The CDR3 extends over 19 amino acids. As DNA, the CDR3 is TGTGCCAGCAGTCCAACCTGGACATTGACAGGGGGCGGCCGGCAGCCCCAGCATTTT. Protein: CASSPTWTLTGGGRQPQHF.

J is TRBJ1-1 and V is TRBV6-5; D may be TRBD1 (5 bases). Trimming removed 6 bases from V and 1 base from J, with 15 bases in between. From germline, CDR1 is MNHEY and CDR2 SVGAGI. The CDR3 sequence is 15 residues long. The CDR3 nucleotides are TGTGCCAGCAGCCAAAGGGGTACGGGGAACACTGAAGCTTTCTTT. As protein: CASSQRGTGNTEAFF.

The chain recombines TRBV4-3 with TRBJ1-5, with 8 positions matching TRBD1. V was clipped by 2 bases and J by 6 bases; unmatched bases: 6. Germline CDR1 is LGHNA and CDR2 is YSLEER. The CDR3 consists of 15 residues. CDR3 in amino acids: CASSQRQGRLQPQHF. The CDR3 DNA is TGCGCCAGCAGCCAACGACAGGGGCGCCTTCAGCCCCAGCATTTT.

This chain connects TRBV7-2 to TRBJ2-3; 7 bases map to TRBD1. CDR1 is SGHTA and CDR2 is FQGNSA in the germline V gene. Losses at the gene ends were 3 bases for V and 3 bases for J; bases not matched to a gene: 6. This CDR3 has 15 residues. CDR3 in DNA: TGTGCCAGCAGCTTGACAGGGAAGCGGACAGATACGCAGTATTTT. Its protein is CASSLTGKRTDTQYF. The variable domain in full, completed from reference TRBV7-2 and TRBJ2-3, reads GAGVSQSPSNKVTEKGKDVELRCDPISGHTALYWYRQSLGQGLEFLIYFQGNSAPDKSGLPSDRFSAERTGGSVSTLTIQRTQQEDSAVYLCASSLTGKRTDTQYFGPGTRLTVL.

J is TRBJ1-5 and V is TRBV30; D remains ambiguous. The V gene lost 1 base and the J gene lost 3 bases, with 7 bases spanning the gap. Germline values: CDR1 GTSNPN, CDR2 SVGIG (reference sequence). The CDR3 has 13 amino acids. The DNA for the CDR3 is TGTGCCTGGAGTGGTACAGACAATCAGCCCCAGCATTTT. This sequence encodes CAWSGTDNQPQHF. Full variable domain (remainder filled in from reference TRBV30 and TRBJ1-5): SQTIHQWPATLVQPVGSPLSLECTVEGTSNPNLYWYRQAAGRGLQLLFYSVGIGQISSEVPQNLSASRPQDRQFILSSKKLLLSDSGFYLCAWSGTDNQPQHFGDGTRLSIL.